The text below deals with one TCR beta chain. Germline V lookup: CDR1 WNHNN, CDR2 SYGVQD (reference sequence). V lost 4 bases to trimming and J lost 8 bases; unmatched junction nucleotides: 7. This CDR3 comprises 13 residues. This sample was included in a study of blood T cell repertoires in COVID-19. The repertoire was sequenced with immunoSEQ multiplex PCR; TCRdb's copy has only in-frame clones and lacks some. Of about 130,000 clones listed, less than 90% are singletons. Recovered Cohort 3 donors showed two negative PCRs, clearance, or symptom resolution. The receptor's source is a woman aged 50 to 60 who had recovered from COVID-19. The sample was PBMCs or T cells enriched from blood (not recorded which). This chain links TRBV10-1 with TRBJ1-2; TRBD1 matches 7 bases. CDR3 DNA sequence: TGCGCCAGCAGTGGGGACAGAGCGAGGGGCTACACCTTC. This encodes CASSGDRARGYTF.